These 24 T cell receptor beta chains were sequenced from one sample in a study of monozygotic twins with inflammatory bowel disease (dated by TCRdb to the late 2010s). Library prep was done by 5' RACE. Sequenced using an Illumina HiSeq 2500. The reads were reprocessed in TCRdb, with one entry per CDR3 protein sequence and no accompanying DNA. The sample's clone listing holds about 380,000 distinct CDR3 sequences. The ten largest clones capture just over 2.5% of the sample. Sequenced sample: blood. These receptors were obtained from a human donor with ulcerative colitis or Crohn's disease, or a healthy co-twin of an affected twin (not recorded which).

The genes are TRBV28 and TRBJ2-1. The length of the CDR3 is 13 residues. Germline CDR1 MDHEN, CDR2 SYDVKM. The CDR3 loop reads CASSSNLRNEQFF.

The rearrangement links TRBV7-9 to TRBJ2-2. The CDR3 extends over 16 amino acids. The germline gives CDR1 SEHNR, CDR2 FQNEAQ (reference sequence). The CDR3 loop is CASSLGLLWDTGELFF.

V and J are TRBV6-5 and TRBJ2-7; lacking DNA, the TRBD1 call made by TCRdb goes unchecked. This CDR3 region has 14 residues. Germline-derived CDR1 and CDR2 are MNHEY and SVGAGI. Here the CDR3 reads CASSYVQGQTEQYF.

V usage is TRBV11-1 and J usage is TRBJ1-1; TCRdb selects TRBD1, and the lack of DNA leaves this call unchecked. Germline CDR1 is SGHAT and CDR2 is FQDESV (reference sequence). There are 13 residues in the CDR3. The CDR3 sequence: CASSSSQGLEAFF.

The gene calls are TRBV5-1 and TRBJ1-5; TCRdb indicates TRBD1, and absent DNA this call remains unverified. Germline V lookup: CDR1 SGHRS, CDR2 YFSETQ. This CDR3 spans 16 amino acids. The chain's CDR3 is CASSLEGVGANQPQHF.

The chain recombines TRBV12-3 or TRBV12-4 with TRBJ2-1; lacking DNA, the TRBD1 call made by TCRdb goes unchecked. This CDR3 has 14 residues. This CDR3 reads CASSQSGAGNEQFF.

The chain is built from TRBV19 and TRBJ1-1. The CDR3 is made up of 14 amino acids. The germline CDR1 and CDR2 sequences are LNHDA and SQIVND (reference sequence). The CDR3 loop reads CASRVGGENTEAFF.

The rearrangement uses TRBV5-4 and TRBJ2-5; with no DNA, the TCRdb D assignment of TRBD1 cannot be verified. The CDR3 contains 16 residues. Germline CDR1 reads SGHNT; CDR2 reads YYREEE (reference sequence). The CDR3 protein is CASSSTGIGQQETQYF.

The chain has TRBV6-5 and TRBJ2-5. Per the germline V gene, CDR1 is MNHEY and CDR2 is SVGAGI. The CDR3 consists of 14 residues. CDR3 residues: CASSYLAAVETQYF.

The chain employs TRBV5-1 and TRBJ2-2; TCRdb selects TRBD1, and the lack of DNA leaves this call unchecked. The CDR3 sequence is 15 residues long. Per the germline V gene, CDR1 is SGHRS and CDR2 is YFSETQ. CDR3 region: CASSRGQTNTGELFF.

V and J are TRBV3-1 and TRBJ1-5. The CDR3 runs to 13 residues. Germline CDR1 is LGHDT and CDR2 is YNNKEL (reference sequence). CDR3 sequence reads: CASSQVKGQPQHF.

The CDR3: CASSTGDRDGEKLFF. The chain has TRBV4-1 and TRBJ1-4; TCRdb lists TRBD1, though no DNA is available to test this call. The CDR3 consists of 15 residues. Germline V CDR1 and CDR2: MGHRA, YSYEKL.

V usage is TRBV4-3 and J usage is TRBJ2-7; TCRdb's assignment of TRBD1 cannot be checked, as there is no DNA. The germline V gene has CDR1 LGHNA and CDR2 YSLEER. This CDR3 is 17 amino acids long. This chain's CDR3 is CASSQDYSRAATYEQYF.

The chain is built from TRBV5-1 and TRBJ2-5; the TCRdb call, TRBD2, lacks DNA for checking. CDR1 and CDR2 (germline): SGHRS, YFSETQ. The CDR3 is 15 residues long. This CDR3 is CASRRTIGSQETQYF.

The rearrangement uses TRBV11-2 and TRBJ1-6; TCRdb's D gene call, TRBD1, goes unchecked for lack of DNA. Germline V gives CDR1 SGHAT, CDR2 FQNNGV. There are 18 residues in the CDR3. The CDR3 loop reads CASSLKVSGTAYNSPLHF.

The chain carries TRBV20-1 and TRBJ1-5; TCRdb calls TRBD1, which cannot be checked without DNA. From germline, CDR1 is DFQATT and CDR2 SNEGSKA (reference sequence). This CDR3 is 13 amino acids long. CDR3 in amino acids: CSARGPRGQPQHF.

CDR3 protein: CATSRESSTDTQYF. The chain links TRBV15 to TRBJ2-3. CDR3 length: 14 residues. CDR1 and CDR2 from the germline V gene are LNHNV and YYDKDF (reference sequence).

The rearrangement uses TRBV19 and TRBJ1-6; TCRdb lists TRBD1, though no DNA is available to test this call. The CDR3 loop spans 14 amino acids. The germline V gene encodes CDR1 LNHDA and CDR2 SQIVND (reference sequence). CDR3 protein: CASRTGGADSPLHF.

This CDR3 is CASSYSIGTSGANVLTF. This chain joins TRBV6-5 and TRBJ2-6. Germline V gene lookup returns CDR1 MNHEY and CDR2 SVGAGI. The length of the CDR3 is 17 residues.

This chain links TRBV7-2 with TRBJ2-1; TCRdb outputs TRBD1, but without DNA this stays unchecked. Germline CDR1 reads SGHTA; CDR2 reads FQGNSA. The CDR3 spans 17 residues. The CDR3 protein is CASSSLPGGSAHNEQFF.

The chain couples TRBV5-1 to TRBJ2-3; as DNA is missing, the TRBD1 call by TCRdb cannot be tested. The CDR3 extends over 16 amino acids. Germline V gene sequence: CDR1 SGHRS, CDR2 YFSETQ. The CDR3 spells CASSLGQGFSTDTQYF.

The CDR3 sequence: CSAREQGTYEQYF. The chain carries TRBV20-1 and TRBJ2-7; TCRdb proposes TRBD1, but this gene call is untestable without DNA. The CDR3 is 13 residues long. Germline CDR1 is DFQATT and CDR2 is SNEGSKA (reference sequence).

This chain connects TRBV5-1 to TRBJ2-2. Per germline, CDR1 SGHRS and CDR2 YFSETQ. The length of the CDR3 is 14 residues. Here the CDR3 reads CASSFQIDTGELFF.

The chain recombines TRBV7-2 with TRBJ2-1. The CDR3 extends over 13 amino acids. CDR1 is SGHTA, CDR2 FQGNSA, per germline. CDR3 in amino acids: CASSFAEPNEQFF. Full variable domain (remainder filled in from reference TRBV7-2 and TRBJ2-1): GAGVSQSPSNKVTEKGKDVELRCDPISGHTALYWYRQSLGQGLEFLIYFQGNSAPDKSGLPSDRFSAERTGGSVSTLTIQRTQQEDSAVYLCASSFAEPNEQFFGPGTRLTVL.